This T cell receptor (beta chain) was identified in a study of T cell changes during pregnancy in multiple sclerosis. Assay used: immunoSEQ multiplex PCR; TCRdb lists only in-frame clones, some missing. The sample carries tens of thousands of clones, about 91% recorded once. V was clipped by 3 bases and J by 13 bases, with 9 bases between them. This CDR3 comprises 10 residues. The germline CDR1 and CDR2 sequences are MNHNY and SVGAGI (reference sequence). Source: CD8+ T cells from peripheral blood mononuclear cells, taken before pregnancy. The receptor's source is a female donor with multiple sclerosis, enrolled in a pregnancy study. The chain uses TRBV6-6 and TRBJ2-5; D ambiguous. CDR3 sequence reads: CASSYPYLYF. The CDR3 DNA reads TGTGCCAGCAGTTATCCCTATCTGTACTTC.